This entry lists 5 T cell receptor beta chains sequenced from one sample in a study of T cells in Graves' hyperthyroidism and ophthalmopathy. RNA transcripts yielded amplified TCR beta CDR3 regions. An initial round of RT-PCR targeting the TCR CDR3 relied on the HTBI primer set. TCRdb analysed the multiplex PCR reads with MiXCR anew, one entry per CDR3 protein. Found here are approximately 640,000 distinct CDR3 sequences, roughly 15% of them singletons; the top ten hold over 3.5%. Sequencing input: blood. The source is a woman between 25 and 40 years old with Graves' hyperthyroidism.

In its sample, this clonotype was seen a few times. The chain combines TRBV9 with TRBJ2-1; D remains ambiguous. Trimming took 2 bases from V and 6 from J, leaving 9 bases between them. The CDR3 loop spans 13 amino acids. The germline V gene encodes CDR1 SGDLS and CDR2 YYNGEE. CDR3 residues: CASSVWTGNEQFF. The CDR3 DNA follows: TGTGCCAGCAGCGTCTGGACGGGCAATGAGCAGTTCTTC.

The V call is TRBV11-2, the J call TRBJ2-1, with D hard to call. The length of the CDR3 is 14 residues. Germline CDR1 is SGHAT and CDR2 is FQNNGV. Trimming removed 3 bases at V and 8 bases at J, with 14 bases between. Here the CDR3 DNA reads TGTGCCAGCAGCTTGGGCCCCTCGGCCTATGAGCAGTTCTTC. It encodes CASSLGPSAYEQFF.

About this clonotype itself: A single base separates this from a much larger clone, so it may be a read error. V usage is TRBV20-1 and J usage is TRBJ2-7, with D uncertain. The V end lost 3 bases, the J end lost 7 bases, and 16 bases lay between the germline ends. Germline loops: CDR1 DFQATT, CDR2 SNEGSKA (reference sequence). The CDR3 covers 13 residues. CDR3 sequence: CSARASTYNEQYF. In DNA form, the CDR3 reads TGCAGTGCTAGGGCCTCTACCTACAATGAGCAGTACTTC.

The CDR3 loop is CASSKGQGVYNEQFF. Here the CDR3 DNA reads TGTGCCAGCAGCAAAGGACAGGGAGTCTACAATGAGCAGTTCTTC. This chain uses TRBV9 with TRBJ2-1; 8 bases align to TRBD1. Looked up from germline, CDR1 is SGDLS and CDR2 is YYNGEE. The CDR3 runs to 15 residues. V lost 4 bases and J lost 3; bases outside the gene matches: 6.

This clonotype was counted at least ten times. The chain carries TRBV27 and TRBJ1-1; D call uncertain. The length of the CDR3 is 14 residues. Germline V lookup: CDR1 MNHEY, CDR2 SMNVEV (reference sequence). V was clipped by 5 bases and J by 1 base, with 11 bases between them. CDR3 protein: CASSNVQTNTEAFF. CDR3 DNA sequence: TGTGCCAGCAGTAACGTCCAGACGAACACTGAAGCTTTCTTT.